The sequence of this T cell receptor beta chain was determined in a study of persistence of HIV-infected CD4 T cells. Remarks on this clone: Antigen unknown.

General study points: Antigen-responding cells were enriched for degenerate expanded CDR3beta sequences. CMV- and Gag-responding cells had lower TCRbeta richness than CD3/CD28-responding cells.

Cells were stimulated with CMV-infected fibroblast lysates at about 10 ug/mL. Responding CD4+ T cells were sorted by upregulation of both CD40 ligand and CD69. These HIV-1-infected adults initiated suppressive ART in chronic infection. V shed 5 bases, J shed 1 base, and the junction held 5 bases outside the gene matches. From germline, CDR1 is MNHEY and CDR2 SVGAGI. CDR3 length equals 15 residues. Sequencing used immunoSEQ version 4 in survey mode. TCRdb's table, derived via immunoSEQ multiplex PCR, lists solely in-frame clones and lacks some. The sample consists of roughly 20,000 clones, about 84% of them appearing once.

V and J are TRBV6-5 and TRBJ2-5, with 9 bases lining up with TRBD1. The receptor was isolated from an adult man with HIV who was CMV-seropositive. The sample in question was CD4+ T cells sorted from PBMCs after roughly 20-hour stimulation, obtained from a patient who received antiretroviral therapy. CDR3 DNA sequence: TGTGCCAGCAGTACGGGACAGGGACTCCAAGAGACCCAGTACTTC. Translating gives CASSTGQGLQETQYF.